This record concerns one TCR beta chain sequence. Its antigen is undetermined. Sample-barcoded 5' priming and a J-beta primer mix drove a second PCR of roughly 7 to 11 cycles. Each CDR3 protein gets one entry after TCRdb re-called the 5' RACE reads with MiXCR. The data hold 750,000 to 950,000 distinct CDR3 sequences, with approximately 24% observed a single time. The data belong to a study of blood T cells in healthy people across ages. Peripheral blood was drawn, ten milliliters per donor. Germline V CDR1 and CDR2: DFQATT, SNEGSKA (reference sequence). The CDR3 extends over 16 amino acids. Study-wide results and caveats: Among long-lived donors, naive CD4+ cells were more numerous and diversity higher than in aged donors. In older individuals, TCR beta diversity per million T cells was lower, falling roughly linearly with age.

The same data also went into a second study, on T cells of mothers and their children. As reported in that work: Using around 1.6 ug per 15 ul, all extracted RNA underwent cDNA synthesis.

The rearrangement joins TRBV20-1 to TRBJ2-1, with TRBD2 identical over 11 bases. The J call is uncertain, as TRBJ2-7 better fits the DNA end. Sequenced sample: blood. The sequence derives from a boy between 10 and 17 years old in good health. The CDR3: CSARGVGLAGGSEQYF. The CDR3, as DNA: TGCAGTGCTAGAGGAGTGGGGCTAGCGGGGGGAAGCGAGCAGTACTTC.